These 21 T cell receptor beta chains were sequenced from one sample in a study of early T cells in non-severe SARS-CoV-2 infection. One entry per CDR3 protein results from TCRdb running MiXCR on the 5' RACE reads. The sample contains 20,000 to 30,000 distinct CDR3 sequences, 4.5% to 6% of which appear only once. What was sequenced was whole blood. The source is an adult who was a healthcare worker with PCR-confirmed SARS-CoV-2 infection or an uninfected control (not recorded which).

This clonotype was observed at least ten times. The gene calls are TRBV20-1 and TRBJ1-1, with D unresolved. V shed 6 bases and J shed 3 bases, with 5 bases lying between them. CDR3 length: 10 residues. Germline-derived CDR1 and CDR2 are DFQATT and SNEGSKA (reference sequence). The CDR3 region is CSAAYTEAFF. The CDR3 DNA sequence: TGCAGTGCAGCCTACACTGAAGCTTTCTTT.

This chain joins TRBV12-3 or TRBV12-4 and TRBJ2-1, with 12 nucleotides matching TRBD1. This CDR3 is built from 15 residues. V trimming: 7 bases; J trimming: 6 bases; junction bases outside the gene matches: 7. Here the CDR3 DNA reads TGTGCCAGCAATACCGGGACAGGGGGCCTCAATGAGCAGTTCTTC. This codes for CASNTGTGGLNEQFF.

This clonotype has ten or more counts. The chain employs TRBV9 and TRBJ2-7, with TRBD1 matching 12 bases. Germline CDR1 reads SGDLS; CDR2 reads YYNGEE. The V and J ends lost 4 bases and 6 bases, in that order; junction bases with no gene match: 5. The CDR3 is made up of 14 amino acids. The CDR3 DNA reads TGTGCCAGCAGCTCGGGACAGGGGGCTCCCGAGCAGTACTTC. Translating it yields CASSSGQGAPEQYF.

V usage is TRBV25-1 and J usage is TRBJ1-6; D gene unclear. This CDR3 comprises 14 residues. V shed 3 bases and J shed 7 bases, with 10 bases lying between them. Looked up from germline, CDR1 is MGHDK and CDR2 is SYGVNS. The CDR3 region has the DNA TGTGCCAGCAGTGAGAGAAGGAGGAATTCACCCCTCCACTTT. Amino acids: CASSERRRNSPLHF.

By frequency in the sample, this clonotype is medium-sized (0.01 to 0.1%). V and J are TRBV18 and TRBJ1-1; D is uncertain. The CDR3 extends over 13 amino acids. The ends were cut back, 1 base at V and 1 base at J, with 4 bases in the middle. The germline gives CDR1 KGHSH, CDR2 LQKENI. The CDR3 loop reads CASSPLANTEAFF. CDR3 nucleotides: TGTGCCAGCTCACCACTGGCGAACACTGAAGCTTTCTTT.

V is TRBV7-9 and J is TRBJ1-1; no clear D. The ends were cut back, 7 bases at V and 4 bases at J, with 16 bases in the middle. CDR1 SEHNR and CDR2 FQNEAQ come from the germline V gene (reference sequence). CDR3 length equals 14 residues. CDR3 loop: CASTAPGGVTEAFF. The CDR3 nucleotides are TGTGCCAGCACCGCCCCAGGCGGAGTCACTGAAGCTTTCTTT.

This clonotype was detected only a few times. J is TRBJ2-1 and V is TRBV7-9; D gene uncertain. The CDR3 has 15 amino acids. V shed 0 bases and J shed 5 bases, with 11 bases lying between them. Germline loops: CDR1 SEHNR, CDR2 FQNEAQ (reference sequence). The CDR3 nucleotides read TGTGCCAGCAGCTTAGCGGGCACCTTACACAATGAGCAGTTCTTC. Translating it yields CASSLAGTLHNEQFF.

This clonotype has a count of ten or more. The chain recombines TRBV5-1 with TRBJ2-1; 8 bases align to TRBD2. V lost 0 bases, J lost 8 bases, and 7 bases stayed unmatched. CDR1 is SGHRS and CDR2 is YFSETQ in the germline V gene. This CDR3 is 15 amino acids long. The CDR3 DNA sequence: TGCGCCAGCAGCTTGGGAATTCTAGCGGGTCATGAGCAGTTCTTC. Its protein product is CASSLGILAGHEQFF.

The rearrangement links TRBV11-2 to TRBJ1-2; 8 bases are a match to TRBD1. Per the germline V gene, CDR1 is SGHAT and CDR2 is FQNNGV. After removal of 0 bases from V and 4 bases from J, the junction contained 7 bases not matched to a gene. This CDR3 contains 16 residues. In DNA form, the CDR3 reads TGTGCCAGCAGCTTAGAGTACGCAGGGGGCTTCTATGGCTACACCTTC. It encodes CASSLEYAGGFYGYTF. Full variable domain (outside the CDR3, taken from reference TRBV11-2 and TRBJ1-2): EAGVAQSPRYKIIEKRQSVAFWCNPISGHATLYWYQQILGQGPKLLIQFQNNGVVDDSQLPKDRFSAERLKGVDSTLKIQPAKLEDSAVYLCASSLEYAGGFYGYTFGSGTRLTVV.

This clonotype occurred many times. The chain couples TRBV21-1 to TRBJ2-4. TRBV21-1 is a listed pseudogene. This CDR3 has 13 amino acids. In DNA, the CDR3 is TGTGCCAGCAGCAGAGCAGGGTGGGACATTCAGTACTTC. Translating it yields CASSRAGWDIQYF.

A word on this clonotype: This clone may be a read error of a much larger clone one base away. The CDR3: CASSPQIPLSSYEQYF. Written as DNA, the CDR3 is TGTGCCAGCAGCCCCCAGATCCCATTAAGCTCCTACGAGCAGTACTTC. The chain joins TRBV7-9 to TRBJ2-7; D gene uncertain. Trimming left V 5 bases short and J 0 bases short, with 17 bases between. The CDR3 consists of 16 residues. The germline gives CDR1 SEHNR, CDR2 FQNEAQ (reference sequence).

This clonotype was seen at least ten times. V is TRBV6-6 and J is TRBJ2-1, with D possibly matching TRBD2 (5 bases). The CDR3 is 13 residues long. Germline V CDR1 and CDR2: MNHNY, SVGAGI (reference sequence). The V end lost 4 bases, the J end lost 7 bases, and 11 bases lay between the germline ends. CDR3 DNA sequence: TGTGCCAGCAGTTTGGTCGGCGGGAATGAGCAGTTCTTC. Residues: CASSLVGGNEQFF.

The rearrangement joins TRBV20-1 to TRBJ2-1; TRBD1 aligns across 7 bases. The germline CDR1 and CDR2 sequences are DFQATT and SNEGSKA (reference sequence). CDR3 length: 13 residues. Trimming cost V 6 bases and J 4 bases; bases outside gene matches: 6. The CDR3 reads CSAPTTGYNEQFF. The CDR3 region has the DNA TGCAGTGCCCCTACGACAGGGTACAATGAGCAGTTCTTC.

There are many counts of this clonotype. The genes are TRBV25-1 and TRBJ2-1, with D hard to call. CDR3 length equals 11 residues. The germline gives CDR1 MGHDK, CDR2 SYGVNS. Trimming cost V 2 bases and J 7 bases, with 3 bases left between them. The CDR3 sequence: CASSERNEQFF. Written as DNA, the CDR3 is TGTGCCAGCAGTGAACGAAATGAGCAGTTCTTC.

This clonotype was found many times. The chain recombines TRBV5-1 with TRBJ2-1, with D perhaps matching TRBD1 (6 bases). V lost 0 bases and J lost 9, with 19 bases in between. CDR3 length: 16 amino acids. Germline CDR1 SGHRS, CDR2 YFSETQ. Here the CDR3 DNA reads TGCGCCAGCAGCTTGGTAACAGGGCGGGCGGTGAGTGAGCAGTTCTTC. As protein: CASSLVTGRAVSEQFF.

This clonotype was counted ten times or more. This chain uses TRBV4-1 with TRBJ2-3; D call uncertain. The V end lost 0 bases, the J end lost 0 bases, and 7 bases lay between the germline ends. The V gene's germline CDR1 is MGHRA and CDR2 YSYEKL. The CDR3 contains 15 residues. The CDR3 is CASSQEMSSTDTQYF. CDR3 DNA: TGCGCCAGCAGCCAAGAGATGTCTAGCACAGATACGCAGTATTTT.

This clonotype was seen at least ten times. The CDR3 sequence is CATSVVAGTQETQYF. CDR3 nucleotide sequence: TGTGCCACCAGTGTTGTGGCGGGGACCCAAGAGACCCAGTACTTC. V and J are TRBV24-1 and TRBJ2-5; D perhaps matches TRBD2 (6 bases). Looked up from germline, CDR1 is KGHDR and CDR2 is SFDVKD. This CDR3 comprises 15 residues. V dropped 5 bases and J dropped 1 base, with 13 bases sitting between them.

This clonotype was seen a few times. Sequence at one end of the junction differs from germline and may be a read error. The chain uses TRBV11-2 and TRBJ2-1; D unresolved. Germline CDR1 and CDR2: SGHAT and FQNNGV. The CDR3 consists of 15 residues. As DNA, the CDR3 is TGTTCCAGCAGCTTAGTAATGGTTCACTCAGGAGAGCAGTTCTTC. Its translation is CSSSLVMVHSGEQFF.

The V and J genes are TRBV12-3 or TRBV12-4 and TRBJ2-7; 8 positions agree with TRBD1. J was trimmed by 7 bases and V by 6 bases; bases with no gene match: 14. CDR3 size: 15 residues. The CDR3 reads CASSPGQGALWEQYF. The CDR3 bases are TGTGCCAGCAGCCCCGGGCAGGGGGCGCTTTGGGAGCAGTACTTC.

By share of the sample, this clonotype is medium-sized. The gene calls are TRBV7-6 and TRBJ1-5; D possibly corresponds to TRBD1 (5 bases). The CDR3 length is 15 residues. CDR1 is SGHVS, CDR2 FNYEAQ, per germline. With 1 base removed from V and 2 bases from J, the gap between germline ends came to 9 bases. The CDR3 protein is CASSLVMGGNQPQHF. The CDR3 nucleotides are TGTGCCAGCAGCTTAGTTATGGGGGGCAATCAGCCCCAGCATTTT.

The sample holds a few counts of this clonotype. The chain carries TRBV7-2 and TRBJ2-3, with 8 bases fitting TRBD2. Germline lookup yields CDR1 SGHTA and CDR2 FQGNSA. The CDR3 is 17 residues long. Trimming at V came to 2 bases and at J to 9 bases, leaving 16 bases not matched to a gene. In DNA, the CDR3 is TGTGCCAGCAGCTTACGGGCGGGGGGTACCCCAGATGGCACGCAGTATTTT. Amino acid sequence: CASSLRAGGTPDGTQYF. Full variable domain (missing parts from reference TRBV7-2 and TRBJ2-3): GAGVSQSPSNKVTEKGKDVELRCDPISGHTALYWYRQSLGQGLEFLIYFQGNSAPDKSGLPSDRFSAERTGGSVSTLTIQRTQQEDSAVYLCASSLRAGGTPDGTQYFGPGTRLTVL.